This T cell receptor beta chain came from a study of breast tumors, draining lymph nodes, adjacent tissues. Points from the study as a whole: Findings are consistent with lymph node origin and intratumoral expansion of most tumor T cells. Luminal-like breast cancer showed significantly higher tumor–nontumor repertoire similarity than basal-like. Data only fit, rather than demonstrated, lymph node origin of most tumor T cells.

V was clipped by 0 bases and J by 5 bases; unmatched bases: 4. Germline CDR1 and CDR2: SGHRS and YFSETQ. The CDR3 contains 16 residues. This clonotype was seen many times. Its antigen is unknown. TCRdb reprocessed the multiplex PCR reads with MiXCR, giving one entry per CDR3 protein. This table holds some 230,000 distinct CDR3 sequences, under 40% found once. The lymph nodes were axillary draining lymph nodes from breast cancer patients. The receptor was derived from a female donor with breast cancer. Some clones in this sample may be carry-over from other donors' samples. V usage is TRBV5-1 and J usage is TRBJ2-7; 14 bases line up with TRBD2. The source material was axillary lymph node tissue. This chain's CDR3 is CASSLAGLAGVHEQYF. CDR3 DNA sequence: TGCGCCAGCAGCTTGGCGGGACTAGCGGGAGTCCACGAGCAGTACTTC.